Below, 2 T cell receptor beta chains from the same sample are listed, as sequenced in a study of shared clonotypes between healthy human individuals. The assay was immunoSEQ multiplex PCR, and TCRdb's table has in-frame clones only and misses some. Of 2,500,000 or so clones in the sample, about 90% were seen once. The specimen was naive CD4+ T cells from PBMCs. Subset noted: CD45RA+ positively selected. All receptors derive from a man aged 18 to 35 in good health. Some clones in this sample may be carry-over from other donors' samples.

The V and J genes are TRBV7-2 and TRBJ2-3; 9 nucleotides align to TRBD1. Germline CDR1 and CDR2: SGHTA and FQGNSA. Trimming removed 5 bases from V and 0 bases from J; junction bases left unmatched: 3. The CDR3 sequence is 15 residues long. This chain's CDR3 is CASSQTGGSTDTQYF. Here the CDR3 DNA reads TGTGCCAGCAGCCAGACAGGGGGGAGCACAGATACGCAGTATTTT.

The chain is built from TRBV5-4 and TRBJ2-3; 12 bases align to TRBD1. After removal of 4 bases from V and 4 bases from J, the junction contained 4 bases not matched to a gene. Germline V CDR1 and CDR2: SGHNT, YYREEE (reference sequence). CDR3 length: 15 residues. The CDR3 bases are TGTGCCAGCAGCCGGGGACAGGGGGCACCAGATACGCAGTATTTT. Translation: CASSRGQGAPDTQYF.